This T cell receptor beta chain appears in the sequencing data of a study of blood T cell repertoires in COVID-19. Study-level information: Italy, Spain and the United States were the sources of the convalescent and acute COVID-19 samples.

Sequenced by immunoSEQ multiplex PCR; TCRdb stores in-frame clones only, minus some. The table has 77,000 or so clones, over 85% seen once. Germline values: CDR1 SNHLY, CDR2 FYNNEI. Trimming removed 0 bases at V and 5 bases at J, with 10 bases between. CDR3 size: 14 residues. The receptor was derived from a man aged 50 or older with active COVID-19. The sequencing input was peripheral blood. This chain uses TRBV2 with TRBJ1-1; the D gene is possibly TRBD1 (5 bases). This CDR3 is CASSEAGGVTEAFF. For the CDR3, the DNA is TGTGCCAGCAGTGAAGCGGGGGGGGTGACTGAAGCTTTCTTT.